What follows describes a single TCR beta chain. Its antigen remains unidentified. The V gene's germline CDR1 is MNHNS and CDR2 SASEGT. V lost 6 bases and J lost 9; bases outside the gene matches: 8. This CDR3 is built from 13 residues. Data came from immunoSEQ multiplex PCR; TCRdb stores just in-frame clones and leaves some out. The table has under 95,000 clones, 94% seen once. The data were taken from a study of cytomegalovirus exposure and HLA in healthy donors. Notes on the study in general: Some TCR beta chains (164 of them) were listed as cytomegalovirus-associated. Most TCR sequences were rare, but some public TCRs occurred in many donors. In vitro, three CMV-associated chains proved specific for CMV antigens.

Sequencing used PBMCs. The source of this sequence is a woman aged 18-29 years in good health and CMV-seronegative. The genes are TRBV6-1 and TRBJ1-3; 7 bases fit TRBD1. In nucleotides, the CDR3 is TGTGCCAGCAGAGGACAGGCCGGGGGCACCATATATTTT. Its protein product is CASRGQAGGTIYF.